This T cell receptor beta chain was profiled in a study of cytomegalovirus exposure and HLA in healthy donors (dated by TCRdb to 2017 to 2019). In the study overall: An earlier analysis of 587 of the donors reported roughly 270 Gb of sequence data and 117 million unique TCR beta sequences from 150 million to 200 million T cells. An early release covering 500 to 750 HLA-typed donors comprised about 320 gigabases of sequencing data and tens of millions of unique TCR sequences. Of the 300 to 500 genotyped donors, roughly 80% were placed in the genetic ancestry cluster associated with self-reported Caucasian donors. The study was designed to test whether signatures of past pathogen exposure could be identified by cataloging public T cell receptors. The T cell repertoires of several hundred subjects were profiled by immunosequencing and related to cytomegalovirus serostatus. Along with the approximately 700-subject first cohort, a separate validation cohort of some 130 different subjects was used. High-throughput TCR immunosequencing, statistical association of individual TCRs with disease status, and machine learning were combined to predict cytomegalovirus infection status. In a later analysis, previously published TCR beta repertoires from 666 donors were re-analyzed and high-resolution HLA genotyping was added so that TCR occurrence patterns could be studied. The later analysis used no new phenotypic data to find candidate immune exposures, relying instead on TCR beta sequences and their occurrence across donors. In an earlier analysis of a few hundred of the donors, high-throughput TCR beta sequencing was used to judge whether each TCR beta V gene segment behaved as functional or pseudogenic. Donor age, sex, ethnicity and CMV serostatus were compiled alongside the repertoire data. Genome-wide SNP genotypes for about three fifths of the roughly 700 donors were used in a later genetic analysis, which treated that subset as a discovery cohort. All discovery cohort repertoires had been generated using a single sequencing platform. HLA typing included class I and class II loci at four-digit resolution. Typing coverage varied by locus: about 620-630 donors for A, B, C, DRB1 and DQB1; approximately 560 for DQA1; some 610 for DPA1; some 470 for DPB1. Four or five DR-DQ haplotypes were handled as single units for association and clustering because linkage in the cohort was strong. Across approximately 400 genotyped donors of the cohort, an average of 235,054 unique TCR beta nucleotide sequences per donor were sequenced, and 15% to 20% of those sequences were non-productive. Results the study describes overall, beyond this receptor: Roughly 17 rarely observed V segments, including chromosome 9 orphons, were excluded from the earlier analysis of almost 600 of the donors because counts were too low. A cluster of highly shared sequence variants was judged likely to represent a technical artifact of the sequencing pipeline. The cohort was sequenced for TCR beta chains only, and without alpha or paired-chain data the features that could be detected were limited. In the study, around 160 TCR beta chains were listed as associated with cytomegalovirus. For the cohort, immune exposure information was limited to CMV serostatus. Strong co-occurrence of HLA alleles, especially DR and DQ, made assigning TCR associations to individual alleles difficult. In a later analysis, some 18,000 TCR beta sequences were associated with specific HLA alleles at a false discovery rate of 0.05. Three of the identified cytomegalovirus-associated TCR beta chains were confirmed in vitro to be specific for cytomegalovirus antigens. It was suggested by the authors that the approach could potentially be generalized to other disease states and immunological phenotypes. Most CMV-associated TCR beta chains appeared to be HLA-restricted in a later analysis, and the HLA associations seemed to be driven largely by CMV exposure. HLA typing was unavailable for some donors at each locus, so association tests used only the typed subset. A later analysis found that TCR association rates varied across HLA loci, with DRB1 alleles showing the most associated TCRs and HLA-C alleles the fewest. According to a later genetic analysis, donors in an Asian-associated ancestry cluster had fewer N-insertions in productive TCRs than the approximately 690-donor mean. A further reported finding was that TCR beta sequences accurately predicted the HLA-A and HLA-B alleles for most subjects in the first cohort. Correlated functional status among segregating V segments might reflect linkage disequilibrium, but an unknown experimental factor could not be ruled out. In a later analysis, HLA-associated TCR beta chains showed more clonal expansion and lower generation probabilities than non-associated chains that were equally common. The presence/absence analyses assumed that sequencing depth was roughly uniform across donors, and that assumption may not be true. Several of the top co-occurrence clusters appeared to be linked to parvovirus B19, influenza, CMV and Epstein-Barr virus, according to a later analysis. The classifier was reported to diagnose cytomegalovirus status with high specificity and sensitivity in both the original and validation cohorts. Across donors, most TCR sequences were observed very rarely, whereas some public TCRs were present in many individuals. An earlier analysis of some 590 of the donors showed that most TCR beta V segments appeared in productive rearrangements either about 87% or about 30% of the time, which broadly matched IMGT annotations. Some IMGT-functional V segments, including TRBV6-2 and TRBV6-3, could not be distinguished by the 87-base-pair reads and were therefore excluded. In a later genetic analysis, a missense DCLRE1C variant was associated with V-gene and J-gene trimming of TCR beta chains, and the association was replicated in an independent cohort.

Turning to this clone: Its antigen is not yet known. Per-base qualities were not stored, and no clone one base away is much larger.

The cohort was made up of 650 to 700 healthy bone marrow donors. At the time of sampling, all cohort members were nominally healthy, though unrecorded immune exposures were likely present. The donor was CMV seropositive and was included in the group of 250 to 300 seropositive cohort members. A peripheral blood sample was collected from each donor, and TCR beta sequencing was performed on peripheral blood mononuclear cells. The Qiagen DNeasy Blood Extraction Kit was used to extract genomic DNA from the blood cell samples. The receptor library was made with the immunoSEQ multiplex PCR assay. For the multiplex PCR, a mixture combining 60 forward primers for TCR Vbeta segments and 13 reverse primers for TCR Jbeta segments was used. The CDR3 region of rearranged TCR beta genes was amplified from genomic DNA by a multiplex PCR assay. The Illumina HiSeq System was used to sequence the amplified TCR beta libraries as 87-base-pair reads. Processing in the source paper ran as follows. Across the 670 or so repertoires, a later analysis counted 60 million to 90 million unique TCR beta chains, around 11 million of which were shared by at least two donors. A nearest-neighbor algorithm error-corrected the raw reads and collapsed the reads into unique sequences, merging closely related sequences to remove PCR and sequencing errors. CDR3 sequences were aligned to IMGT reference sequences to assign V, D and J gene segments. For a sequence to be retained, a match of at least six nucleotides to both a V gene segment and a J gene segment was required. Rearrangements were called productive when the CDR3 lacked stop codons and stayed in frame with V and J; all others were non-productive. Following IMGT convention, CDR3 was defined as the stretch from the second conserved V-encoded cysteine to the conserved J-encoded phenylalanine. In an earlier analysis of approximately 500 of the donors, sequences lacking an unambiguous match to a single V gene segment were excluded. In an earlier analysis of roughly 600 of the donors, a V segment was called functional when productive rearrangements were above 56.7%, and segregating when the standard deviation between donors exceeded 5%. A statistical classification framework was built for diagnosing cytomegalovirus status from the catalog of TCR beta chain sequences. V and J gene assignment, in a later analysis, came from comparing TCR nucleotide sequences with IMGT/GENE-DB human TR gene sequences. Using the TCRdist pipeline, a later analysis assigned CDR3 sequences along with most-parsimonious VDJ recombination scenarios. In a later analysis, every TCR beta chain was defined by the combination of its CDR3 amino acid sequence and its V-gene family, and reads without a unique V-gene family were dropped. As a way to deal with suspected cross-contamination and a sequencing artifact, a later analysis dropped 592 nucleotide sequences that were highly shared and had low generation probability. A later analysis calculated a clonal expansion index for each public chain from normalized within-repertoire ranks of inferred template counts. In a later analysis, generation probabilities were computed using a VDJ recombination model fitted to out-of-frame rearrangements, and the results were checked against IGoR. Hypergeometric tests were used in a later analysis to score TCR-TCR, TCR-HLA and TCR-CMV co-occurrence, with a repertoire-size bias correction applied to the TCR pairs. A later analysis estimated false discovery rates by permuting HLA or CMV assignments 20 times. A later analysis grouped co-occurring TCRs with DBSCAN, adding TCRdist sequence similarity when clustering within HLA-allele-positive subsets. Co-occurrence clustering excluded repertoires with fewer than 30,000 or more than 120,000 public chains, plus five with anomalous nucleotide sharing. The clones in this table, taken by TCRdb from immuneACCESS, are in-frame only. Not every clone is retained; where verified, under half of the shortfall comes from an unresolved V gene, and the cause of the rest is unknown. Clone size and V and J calls were adopted from that table, with D and trimming inferred from the DNA. The sample table contains about 140,000 clones; only one count was recorded for 80% of them. In total, the top ten clones hold about 6.8% of the sample.

The CDR3 sequence holds 15 residues, the cysteine and phenylalanine included. The read is trimmed to its CDR3 DNA, 45 bases read in frame from base 1. V is pruned by 4 bases and J by 8 bases, leaving 8 bases of the junction without a gene match. The germline V gene sets CDR1 to SGHRS and CDR2 to YFSETQ. The chain links TRBV5-1 with TRBJ1-4, with 10 bases in between that match TRBD1. The sequencing sample was made of PBMCs. The receptor was isolated from a man in his forties in good health and CMV-seropositive. CDR3 loop: CASSVTGTGDEKLFF. Read as DNA, the sequence is TGCGCCAGCAGCGTTACCGGGACAGGGGACGAAAAACTGTTTTTT.